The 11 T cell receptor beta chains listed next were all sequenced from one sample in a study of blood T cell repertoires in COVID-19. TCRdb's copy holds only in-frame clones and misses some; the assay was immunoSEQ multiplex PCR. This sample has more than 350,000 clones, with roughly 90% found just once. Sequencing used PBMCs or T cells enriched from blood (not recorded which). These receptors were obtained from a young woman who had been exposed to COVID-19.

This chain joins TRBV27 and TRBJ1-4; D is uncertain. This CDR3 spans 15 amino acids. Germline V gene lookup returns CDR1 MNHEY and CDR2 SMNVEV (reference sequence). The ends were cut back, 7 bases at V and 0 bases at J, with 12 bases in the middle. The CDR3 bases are TGTGCCAGCATACTTCTTCAACCAACTAATGAAAAACTGTTTTTT. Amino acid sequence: CASILLQPTNEKLFF.

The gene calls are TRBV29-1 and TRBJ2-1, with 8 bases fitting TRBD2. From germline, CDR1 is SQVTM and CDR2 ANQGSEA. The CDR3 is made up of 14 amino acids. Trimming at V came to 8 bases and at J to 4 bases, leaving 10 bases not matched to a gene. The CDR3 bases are TGCAGCCTCCGCCGAACTAGCGGATACAATGAGCAGTTCTTC. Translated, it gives CSLRRTSGYNEQFF.

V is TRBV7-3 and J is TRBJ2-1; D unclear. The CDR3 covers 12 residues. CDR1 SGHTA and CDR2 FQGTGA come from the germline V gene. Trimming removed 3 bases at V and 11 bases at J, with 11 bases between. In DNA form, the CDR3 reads TGTGCCAGCAGCTTCCCTCCTAGTCAGCAGTTCTTC. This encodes CASSFPPSQQFF.

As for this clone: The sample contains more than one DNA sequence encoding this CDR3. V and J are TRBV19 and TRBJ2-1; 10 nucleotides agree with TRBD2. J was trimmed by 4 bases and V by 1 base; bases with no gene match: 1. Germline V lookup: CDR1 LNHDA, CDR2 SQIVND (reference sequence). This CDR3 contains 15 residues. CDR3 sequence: CASSIGLAGYNEQFF. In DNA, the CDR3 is TGTGCCAGTAGTATAGGACTAGCGGGTTACAATGAGCAGTTCTTC. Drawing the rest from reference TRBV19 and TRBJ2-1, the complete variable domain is DGGITQSPKYLFRKEGQNVTLSCEQNLNHDAMYWYRQDPGQGLRLIYYSQIVNDFQKGDIAEGYSVSREKKESFPLTVTSAQKNPTAFYLCASSIGLAGYNEQFFGPGTRLTVL.

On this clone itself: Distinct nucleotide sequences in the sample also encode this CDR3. CDR3 residues: CASSPTSYEQYF. CDR3 nucleotides: TGTGCCAGCTCACCGACTTCCTACGAGCAGTACTTC. This sequence joins TRBV18 and TRBJ2-7; D gene ambiguous. The CDR3 is 12 amino acids. Germline V gene data show CDR1 as KGHSH and CDR2 as LQKENI. V lost 3 bases and J lost 1, with 4 bases in between.

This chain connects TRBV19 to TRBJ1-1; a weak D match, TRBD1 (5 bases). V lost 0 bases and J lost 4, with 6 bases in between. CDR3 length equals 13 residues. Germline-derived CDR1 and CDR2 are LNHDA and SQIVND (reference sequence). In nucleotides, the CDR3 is TGTGCCAGTAGTATAGACAGGGTCACTGAAGCTTTCTTT. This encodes CASSIDRVTEAFF.

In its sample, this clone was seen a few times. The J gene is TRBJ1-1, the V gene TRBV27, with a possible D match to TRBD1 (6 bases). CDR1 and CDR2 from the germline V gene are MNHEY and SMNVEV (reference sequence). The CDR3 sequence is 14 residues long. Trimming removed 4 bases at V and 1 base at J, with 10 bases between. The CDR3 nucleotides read TGTGCCAGCAGTTCCGGACAGACGAACACTGAAGCTTTCTTT. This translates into CASSSGQTNTEAFF.

CDR3 sequence (DNA): TGTGCCAGCAGTGGAACATCTGACAGGCCAGGAGATACGCAGTATTTT. It translates to CASSGTSDRPGDTQYF. The chain couples TRBV27 to TRBJ2-3; perhaps TRBD1 as D (6 bases). The CDR3 is 16 amino acids. Between the trimmed V and J ends, which lost 5 bases and 5 bases, there was a span of 20 bases. CDR1 is MNHEY, CDR2 SMNVEV, per germline (reference sequence).

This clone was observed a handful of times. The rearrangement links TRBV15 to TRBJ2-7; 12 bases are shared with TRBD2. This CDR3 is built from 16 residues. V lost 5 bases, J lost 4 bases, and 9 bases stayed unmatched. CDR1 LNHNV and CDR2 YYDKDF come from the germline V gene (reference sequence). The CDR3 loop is CATSSRTSGMGYEQYF. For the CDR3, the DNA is TGTGCCACCAGCTCCCGGACTAGCGGGATGGGGTACGAGCAGTACTTC.

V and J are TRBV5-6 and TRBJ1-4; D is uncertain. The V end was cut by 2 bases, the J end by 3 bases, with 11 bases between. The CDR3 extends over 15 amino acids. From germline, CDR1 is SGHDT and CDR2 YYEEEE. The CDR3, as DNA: TGTGCCAGCAGCTTTGAGGGAGGCGCTAATGAAAAACTGTTTTTT. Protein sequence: CASSFEGGANEKLFF.

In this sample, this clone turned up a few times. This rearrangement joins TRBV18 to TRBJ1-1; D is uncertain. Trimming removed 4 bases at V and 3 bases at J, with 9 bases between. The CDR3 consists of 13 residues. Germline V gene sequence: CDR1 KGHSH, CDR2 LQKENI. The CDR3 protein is CASSLSADTEAFF. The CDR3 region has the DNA TGTGCCAGCTCACTTAGTGCGGACACTGAAGCTTTCTTT. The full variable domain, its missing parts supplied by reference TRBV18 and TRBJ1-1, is NAGVMQNPRHLVRRRGQEARLRCSPMKGHSHVYWYRQLPEEGLKFMVYLQKENIIDESGMPKERFSAEFPKEGPSILRIQQVVRGDSAAYFCASSLSADTEAFFGQGTRLTVV.